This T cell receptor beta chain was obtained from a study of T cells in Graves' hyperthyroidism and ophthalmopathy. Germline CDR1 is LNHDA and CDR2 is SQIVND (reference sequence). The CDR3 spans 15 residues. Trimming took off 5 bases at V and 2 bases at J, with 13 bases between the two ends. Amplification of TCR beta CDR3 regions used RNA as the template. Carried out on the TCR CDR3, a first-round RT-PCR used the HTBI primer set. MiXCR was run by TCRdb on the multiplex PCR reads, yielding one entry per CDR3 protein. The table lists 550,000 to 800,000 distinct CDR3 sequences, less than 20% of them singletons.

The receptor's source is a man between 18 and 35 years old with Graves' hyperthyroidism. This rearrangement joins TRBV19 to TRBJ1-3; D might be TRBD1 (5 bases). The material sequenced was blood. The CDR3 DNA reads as TGTGCCAGTAGTGCCGGCAGGGAGGCTGGAAACACCATATATTTT. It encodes CASSAGREAGNTIYF.